This T cell receptor beta chain emerged from a study of T cell responses to AZD1222 COVID-19 vaccine. Pooling was applied to second doses at about 4 or about 12 weeks. Points on this clone: The antigen is undetermined.

Only in-frame clones appear in the TCRdb table, and some are missing; sequencing was by immunoSEQ multiplex PCR. The data contain some 130,000 clones, approximately 90% of them singletons. General study results and limits: Nearly half of spike-specific TCRs reportedly target unmutated variant regions. Just a handful of AZD1222 recipients tested seropositive at baseline. The peak T cell response came first, and repertoires were sampled only after it.

The ends were cut back, 5 bases at V and 11 bases at J, with 34 bases in the middle. Looked up from germline, CDR1 is SGHVS and CDR2 is FQNEAQ. The CDR3 is 19 residues long. The chain links TRBV7-8 to TRBJ1-5; D is possibly TRBD1 (5 bases). The source is an adult who received the AZD1222 COVID-19 vaccine. The source was peripheral blood, collected 28 days after the second AZD1222 dose. CDR3 sequence reads: CASSHSLGLTADPKEAQHF. In nucleotides, the CDR3 is TGTGCCAGCAGCCACTCATTAGGGTTGACAGCCGACCCAAAGGAGGCCCAGCATTTT.